Listed below are T cell receptor beta chains from one sample, sequenced in a study of blood T cell repertoires in COVID-19. The data were produced by immunoSEQ multiplex PCR, yet TCRdb's version contains in-frame clones alone and is incomplete. The data contain approximately 280,000 clones, 89% of them singletons. What was sequenced was peripheral blood. The origin of the receptors is a man aged 45-60 years with acute or convalescent COVID-19. Each CDR3 is given with its conserved first and last residue. The D gene is left open where the match is weak. Clone size, where shown, is once, few, many, or a class for clones that have expanded.

>-|TRBV5-1|TRBJ2-6|-
CASSRTSGLPAGANVLTF
TGCGCCAGCAGCCGCACCTCGGGACTGCCTGCGGGGGCCAACGTCCTGACTTTC
>TRBD1|TRBV11-2|TRBJ1-1|-
CASSAYRGMNTEAFF
TGTGCCAGCAGCGCATACAGGGGGATGAACACTGAAGCTTTCTTT
>-|TRBV21-1|TRBJ1-2|-
CASSTGQGARNYGYTF
TGTGCCAGCAGCACTGGACAGGGGGCGCGAAACTATGGCTACACCTTC
>-|TRBV6-2/TRBV6-3|TRBJ1-5|-
CASSLQGAQPQHF
TGTGCCAGCAGTCTACAGGGCGCTCAGCCCCAGCATTTT
>TRBD1|TRBV6-2/TRBV6-3|TRBJ1-5|-
CASSYWDRGVQPQHF
TGTGCCAGCAGTTACTGGGACAGGGGGGTTCAGCCCCAGCATTTT
>-|TRBV3-1/TRBV3-2|TRBJ2-2|-
CASSQVGSGELFF
TGTGCCAGCAGCCAAGTGGGGAGCGGGGAGCTGTTTTTT
>TRBD2|TRBV3-1/TRBV3-2|TRBJ2-2|few
CASSQALAGATGELFF
TGTGCCAGCAGCCAAGCGCTAGCGGGGGCGACCGGGGAGCTGTTTTTT
>TRBD1|TRBV19|TRBJ1-5|-
CASSQGGNDNQPQHF
TGTGCCAGTAGTCAGGGGGGAAACGACAATCAGCCCCAGCATTTT
>TRBD1|TRBV5-4|TRBJ1-3|-
CASSTGGLSGNTIYF
TGTGCCAGCAGTACAGGGGGCTTGTCTGGAAACACCATATATTTT
>-|TRBV19|TRBJ1-5|-
CASSISGLGNQPQHF
TGTGCCAGTAGTATTTCAGGGCTCGGCAATCAGCCCCAGCATTTT
>-|TRBV5-5|TRBJ2-2|-
CASSLQVPGELFF
TGTGCCAGCAGCTTGCAGGTACCCGGGGAGCTGTTTTTT
>-|TRBV5-1|TRBJ1-1|once
CASSFDPGNTEAFF
TGCGCCAGCAGCTTCGACCCGGGGAACACTGAAGCTTTCTTT
>-|TRBV19|TRBJ2-3|-
CASSITGGASTDTQYF
TGTGCCAGTAGTATCACTGGGGGGGCCAGTACAGATACGCAGTATTTT
>TRBD2|TRBV11-1|TRBJ2-1|-
CASSFLSGGLYNEQFF
TGTGCCAGCAGCTTTCTTAGCGGGGGCCTTTACAATGAGCAGTTCTTC
>-|TRBV19|TRBJ1-2|-
CASSRQAVYGYTF
TGTGCCAGTAGTCGCCAGGCCGTCTATGGCTACACCTTC
>-|TRBV30|TRBJ1-2|-
CAWSSAPRVPHTF
TGTGCCTGGAGTTCTGCCCCGAGGGTACCCCACACCTTC
>-|TRBV7-9|TRBJ2-2|-
CASSFTGSSGELFF
TGTGCCAGCAGCTTTACAGGGTCCAGCGGGGAGCTGTTTTTT
>-|TRBV6-4|TRBJ1-6|-
CASRSFENNSPLHF
TGTGCCAGCCGGAGTTTTGAGAATAATTCACCCCTCCACTTT
>TRBD1|TRBV6-5|TRBJ2-7|-
CASSKNRGPFYEQYF
TGTGCCAGCAGTAAAAACAGGGGGCCATTCTACGAGCAGTACTTC
>TRBD1|TRBV19|TRBJ1-2|-
CASSSGTGGFSHYGYTF
TGTGCCAGTAGCTCCGGGACAGGGGGCTTTTCCCACTATGGCTACACCTTC
>-|TRBV18|TRBJ2-1|-
CASSHGADLQGQFF
TGTGCCAGCTCACACGGGGCGGACTTACAGGGGCAGTTCTTC
>-|TRBV11-2|TRBJ2-3|few
CASSADRTPDTQYF
TGTGCCAGCAGCGCCGACAGGACTCCAGATACGCAGTATTTT
>-|TRBV21-1|TRBJ2-7|once
CASPNVRDSYEQYF
TGTGCCAGCCCTAATGTGCGGGACTCCTACGAGCAGTACTTC
>TRBD2|TRBV7-6|TRBJ2-1|many
CASSLALPSGVYNEQFF
TGTGCCAGCAGCTTAGCGCTCCCTAGCGGGGTTTACAATGAGCAGTTCTTC
>-|TRBV6-5|TRBJ1-6|-
CASSSRENSPLHF
TGTGCCAGCAGTTCTAGGGAGAATTCACCCCTCCACTTT
>-|TRBV3-1/TRBV3-2|TRBJ2-7|once
CASSQEFQGLSYEQYF
TGTGCCAGCAGCCAAGAGTTTCAGGGGCTATCCTACGAGCAGTACTTC
>TRBD1|TRBV2|TRBJ2-7|-
CAAKRGQSSYEQYF
TGTGCCGCAAAGAGGGGACAGAGCTCCTACGAGCAGTACTTC
>-|TRBV6-5|TRBJ2-2|-
CASSTTGNTGELFF
TGTGCCAGCAGTACGACAGGAAACACCGGGGAGCTGTTTTTT
>-|TRBV5-1|TRBJ2-2|-
CASMWGVNTGELFF
TGCGCCAGCATGTGGGGGGTAAACACCGGGGAGCTGTTTTTT
>-|TRBV15|TRBJ1-1|once
CATSRDRAGRSTEAFF
TGTGCCACCAGCAGAGATCGGGCAGGGCGTAGCACTGAAGCTTTCTTT
>-|TRBV10-3|TRBJ1-1|-
CAIRTMNTEAFF
TGTGCCATCAGGACTATGAACACTGAAGCTTTCTTT